This TCR beta chain derives from a study of IL-17A CD8 T cells in psoriatic arthritis synovium. For context, the study as a whole: The goal of the study was to characterize the phenotype, molecular profile and function of synovial IL-17A+CD8+ T cells in the pathogenesis of psoriatic arthritis.

The paper's findings and limits, for the study overall: Cells were obtained from synovial fluid rather than synovial tissue, because no psoriatic arthritis synovial tissue samples were available. Although over 4% of the repertoire was occupied by some individual clones, most synovial CD8+ subsets remained polyclonal. In a couple of patients, many Tc17 clones were shared with the synovial Tc1 population, giving Morisita overlap indices above 0.75. Only a few patients were included in the TCR sequencing, a limited sample size that the authors acknowledged.

As concerns this clone: The antigen it binds to is not known. The record has no base qualities; no much larger clone is one base away.

Counted from cysteine to phenylalanine, this CDR3 has 16 amino acids. CDR3 DNA is the only sequence kept; it has 48 bases, read in frame from the first base. Compared with germline, V lacks 0 bases and J lacks 9 bases; bases without a gene match: 10. CDR1 and CDR2 are drawn from the germline V gene: ENHRY, SYGVKD. After DNA extraction (Qiagen), TCRbeta V-D-J rearrangements were amplified in a bias-controlled manner and then sequenced at high throughput (immunoSEQ; Adaptive Biotech). In the source study's methods: The immunoSEQ Analyzer platform was used to analyze productive sequences at the sequence level. Clonality was calculated as 1 minus Pielou's evenness, with values ranging from 0 (highly polyclonal) to 1 (monoclonal). Repertoire overlap between subsets was quantified with the Morisita index, from 0 (no similarity) to 1 (complete similarity). Held by TCRdb, this immuneACCESS table contains in-frame sequences only and omits some clones. Under half of the omission traces to an unresolved V gene where checked; the cause of the rest is unknown. V, J and clone size derive from that table, while D and trimming were established from the DNA sequence. The sample has thousands of clones on record, 55% to 85% of them singletons. About 10% of the sample is held by the ten biggest clonotypes.

CD3+ T cells were isolated magnetically, stimulated for around 1.5 hours with PMA and ionomycin, and then labeled using IL-17A and IFNgamma cytokine secretion assays. Synovial fluid effusions were drawn from actively inflamed joints of patients with psoriatic arthritis. For each patient, synovial fluid served as the source from which three memory CD8+ T cell populations were isolated by sorting: Tc1 cells (IL-17A-IFNgamma+), Tc17 cells (IL-17A+) and the bulk memory fraction, allowing their TCR repertoires to be compared. Psoriatic arthritis patients met the Classification of Psoriatic Arthritis Study Group (CASPAR) criteria. After counterstaining with viability dye plus anti-CD3, CD8, CD14 and CD4 antibodies, the cytokine-secreting cells were sorted on a BD FACSAria. Three patients with psoriatic arthritis provided sorted synovial fluid CD8+ T cell subsets that underwent TCRbeta sequencing. Synovial fluid mononuclear cells were isolated with Lymphoprep and cryopreserved in liquid nitrogen before use. Around 50% fetal calf serum and approximately 9.4% dimethyl sulfoxide were contained in the cryopreservation medium.

The rearranged segments are TRBV10-3 and TRBJ2-1, with TRBD2 identical over 8 junction bases. This receptor was obtained from a human donor with psoriatic arthritis. The sample comprised IFN-gamma+ CD8+ T cells from synovial fluid. The sample's cell subset or site label, in plain terms: IL-17A-IFNgamma+ memory CD8+ (Tc1) cells. The CDR3 region: CAISESGREGPFEQFF. The sequenced DNA: TGTGCCATCAGTGAGTCGGGACGGGAGGGCCCCTTTGAGCAGTTCTTC.